Detailed here is one TCR beta chain. These data come from a study of PD-1 blockade in classical Hodgkin lymphoma. Every one of the patients relapsed after autologous stem cell transplantation (brentuximab vedotin exposure was variable). TCRdb's copy holds only in-frame clones and misses some; the assay was immunoSEQ multiplex PCR. The sample records tens of thousands of clones, roughly 88% being singletons. The CDR3 loop spans 15 amino acids. The V and J ends lost 5 bases and 3 bases, in that order; junction bases with no gene match: 7. Looked up from germline, CDR1 is MDHEN and CDR2 is SYDVKM. The sequences come from peripheral blood mononuclear cells (PBMCs), collected before the second cycle of nivolumab. The V and J genes are TRBV28 and TRBJ1-5, with 7 bases fitting TRBD1. The receptor was isolated from a human donor with classical Hodgkin lymphoma. For the CDR3, the DNA is TGTGCCAGCAGTCCCCCGGGACAGCTCAATCAGCCCCAGCATTTT. Its protein is CASSPPGQLNQPQHF.